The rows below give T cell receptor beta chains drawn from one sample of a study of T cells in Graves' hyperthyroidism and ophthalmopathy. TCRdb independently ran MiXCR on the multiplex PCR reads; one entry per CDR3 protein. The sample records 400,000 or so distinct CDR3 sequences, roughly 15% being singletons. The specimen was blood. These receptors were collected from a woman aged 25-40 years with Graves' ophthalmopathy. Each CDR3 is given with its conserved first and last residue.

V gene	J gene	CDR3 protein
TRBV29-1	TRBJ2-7	CSVGGGGSYEQYF
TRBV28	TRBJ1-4	CASRTFRDRDRGYEKLFF
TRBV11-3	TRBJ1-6	CASSLRQDPGNSPLHF
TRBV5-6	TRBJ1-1	CASSLLHDRGTEAFF
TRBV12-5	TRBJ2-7	CASGLGGQGNEQYF
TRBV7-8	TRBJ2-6	CASSLRWTAPRSGANVLTF
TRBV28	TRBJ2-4	CASSLGTVANIQYF
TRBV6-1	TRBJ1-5	CASIWTGALGNQPQHF
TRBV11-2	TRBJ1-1	CASSLEGGVFEAFF
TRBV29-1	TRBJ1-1	CSVAQGPGTEAFF
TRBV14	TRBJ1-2	CASSQDLRHLTLPNYGYTF
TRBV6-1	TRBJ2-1	CASIHYWVGGVYNEQFF
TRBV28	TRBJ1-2	CASSLTPGTGAIYGYTF
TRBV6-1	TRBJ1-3	CASRLQGTENTIYF
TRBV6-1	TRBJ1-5	CASSEAWSNQPQHF
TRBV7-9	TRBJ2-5	CASSRPQETQYF
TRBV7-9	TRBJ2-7	CASSQAEGYSSYEQYF
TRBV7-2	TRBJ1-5	CASSLDRNNQPQHF
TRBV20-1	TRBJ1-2	CSARDGGHTGYTF
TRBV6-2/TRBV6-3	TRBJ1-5	CASSKSDVDRGLNQPQHF
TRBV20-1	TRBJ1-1	CSADRRAEAFF
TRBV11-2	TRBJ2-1	CASSSDSRSYNEQFF
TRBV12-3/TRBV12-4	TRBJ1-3	CASRVGGNSGNTIYF
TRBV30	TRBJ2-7	CAWSPTSGFHEQYF